These T cell receptor beta chains were read from a single sample in a study of persistence of HIV-infected CD4 T cells. The repertoire was sequenced with immunoSEQ multiplex PCR; TCRdb's copy has only in-frame clones and lacks some. The sample records under 55,000 clones, around 89% being singletons. Antigens for these TCRs are unknown. The sample consisted of CD4+ T cells sorted from PBMCs after roughly 20-hour stimulation, taken from a patient who received antiretroviral therapy. Every receptor here comes from an adult woman with HIV who was CMV-seropositive. The conserved cysteine and the conserved F or W are not part of the CDR3 here. D genes are given only for firm matches.

d_call	v_call	j_call	cdr3_aa
.	TRBV11-1	TRBJ1-1	ASSFRNTEAF
TRBD1	TRBV29-1	TRBJ1-2	SVRDRGSYGYT
TRBD1	TRBV3-1/TRBV3-2	TRBJ1-2	ASSQVQGAGYT
.	TRBV5-8	TRBJ1-6	ASSSVYGDSPLH
.	TRBV14	TRBJ1-2	ASSHLGVSDYGYT
.	TRBV19	TRBJ1-1	ASSPLDLGTEAF
.	TRBV12-3/TRBV12-4	TRBJ2-2	ASSFGESGELF
.	TRBV14	TRBJ2-2	ASSQVVSGYTGELF
TRBD2	TRBV29-1	TRBJ2-4	SAGTTELLY
TRBD1	TRBV5-4	TRBJ1-3	ASSPQAGQGSGNTIY
.	TRBV5-1	TRBJ1-1	ASSLVGENTEAF
.	TRBV7-2	TRBJ1-2	ASSLVAGHGYT
.	TRBV3-1/TRBV3-2	TRBJ2-2	ASSQELRGSGELF
TRBD1	TRBV5-1	TRBJ2-2	ASSSGQAVTGELF
.	TRBV12-3/TRBV12-4	TRBJ1-5	ASSREAHQPQH
.	TRBV4-1	TRBJ2-7	ASSQEPPNSRLYEQY
.	TRBV6-6	TRBJ1-1	AAVQAGEAF
.	TRBV19	TRBJ1-1	ASSSQSWTGNTEAF
TRBD1	TRBV12-3/TRBV12-4	TRBJ1-1	ASSRGDSFEAF
TRBD2	TRBV30	TRBJ2-2	AWSTGGTGELF
TRBD1	TRBV6-2/TRBV6-3	TRBJ1-2	ASTPRDSNYGYT
TRBD1	TRBV7-6	TRBJ2-1	ASSLLDRGQDEQF
TRBD1	TRBV5-1	TRBJ1-2	ASSLDGTGAAD
TRBD1	TRBV5-1	TRBJ2-5	ASSPHAGGGETQY
.	TRBV5-4	TRBJ1-3	ASSPTDSGNTIY
.	TRBV5-1	TRBJ1-6	ASSLKGGPDYNSPLH
.	TRBV7-9	TRBJ1-2	ASTKTTGNGYT
.	TRBV11-2	TRBJ2-7	ASSVIAGEQY
TRBD1	TRBV19	TRBJ2-3	ASWDRGRTDTQY
TRBD1	TRBV19	TRBJ1-3	ASSKRTGGHSGNTIY
TRBD1	TRBV11-3	TRBJ2-3	ASSLDPPGGYVDTQY
.	TRBV7-2	TRBJ1-4	ASSSGTGNEKLF
.	TRBV18	TRBJ1-2	ASSPERDYGYT
.	TRBV30	TRBJ2-3	AWAIEGSRTDTQY
.	TRBV15	TRBJ1-5	ATSRDSVSGNQPQH
TRBD1	TRBV19	TRBJ1-3	ASSTDRGLGNTIY
.	TRBV6-6	TRBJ2-7	ASSYRGYEQY
.	TRBV6-5	TRBJ2-1	ASSPSYLDEQF
.	TRBV6-5	TRBJ1-1	ASSTRWGGTEAF
TRBD1	TRBV15	TRBJ1-1	ATSRDDRGRLWDTEAF
.	TRBV2	TRBJ1-1	ASRKTQADTEAF
TRBD2	TRBV12-3/TRBV12-4	TRBJ2-1	ASSLAGTSPF
.	TRBV5-1	TRBJ1-1	ASKDLQGGTEAF
TRBD2	TRBV5-1	TRBJ2-2	ASIALGGADTGELF
.	TRBV5-1	TRBJ1-3	ASSLGSRAPPGNTIY
.	TRBV2	TRBJ1-6	ASSERWTRPLH
TRBD2	TRBV20-1	TRBJ2-5	SASTGGGETQY
.	TRBV29-1	TRBJ2-3	SVIPPGTDTQY
.	TRBV21-1	TRBJ2-3	ASSTATEDTDTQY
TRBD1	TRBV5-1	TRBJ1-2	ASSPTGGAPNYGYT
.	TRBV9	TRBJ1-2	ASTPGGGANYGYT
.	TRBV18	TRBJ2-2	ASSPGATNTGELF
TRBD1	TRBV19	TRBJ1-2	ASSMSGTGEGGYT
TRBD1	TRBV3-1/TRBV3-2	TRBJ1-4	ASSRGTANEKLF
TRBD1	TRBV6-2/TRBV6-3	TRBJ2-1	ASSIYRTGDYNEQF
.	TRBV7-3	TRBJ2-2	ASSWGSAGELF
.	TRBV5-1	TRBJ1-5	ASSPTGSLGNQPQH
.	TRBV19	TRBJ1-4	ASNDPTWRLF
.	TRBV30	TRBJ2-1	AWSTVSSYNEQF